This T cell receptor (beta chain) emerged from a study of siplizumab effects on memory and regulatory T cells. This CDR3 comprises 14 residues. Germline loops: CDR1 SNHLY, CDR2 FYNNEI. V lost 7 bases, J lost 7 bases, and 16 bases lay in between. Roughly 9.8 x 10^4 TCR templates were assayed per sample. The method was immunoSEQ multiplex PCR; TCRdb's version includes in-frame clones alone and lacks a portion of them. The sample has 85,000 to 130,000 clones; roughly 92% are singletons. A remark on this clone: What it binds is not known.

Findings and caveats of the study: Unstimulated subsets accounted for the mapping of only a minor share of the clones that were alloreactive. Proliferating Tregs in siplizumab cultures were never verified as suppressive.

The sequence was obtained from a human donor in good health. Sequences were obtained from Tregs sorted from blood. The rearrangement links TRBV2 to TRBJ1-4, with a weak D call TRBD1 (5 bases). The DNA of the CDR3 is TGTGCCAGCACCTCCGCGGGGGTCGGTGAAAAACTGTTTTTT. Its translation: CASTSAGVGEKLFF.